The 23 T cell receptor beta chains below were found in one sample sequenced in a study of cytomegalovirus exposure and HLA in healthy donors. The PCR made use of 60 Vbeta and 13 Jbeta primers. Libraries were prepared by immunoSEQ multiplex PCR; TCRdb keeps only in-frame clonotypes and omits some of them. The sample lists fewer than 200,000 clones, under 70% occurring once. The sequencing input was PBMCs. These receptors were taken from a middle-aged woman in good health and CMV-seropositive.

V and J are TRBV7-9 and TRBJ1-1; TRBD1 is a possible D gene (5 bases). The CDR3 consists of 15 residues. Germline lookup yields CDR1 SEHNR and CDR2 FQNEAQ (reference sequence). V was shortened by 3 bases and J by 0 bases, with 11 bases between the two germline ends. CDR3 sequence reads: CASSFWADMNTEAFF. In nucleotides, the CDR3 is TGTGCCAGCAGCTTTTGGGCGGACATGAACACTGAAGCTTTCTTT.

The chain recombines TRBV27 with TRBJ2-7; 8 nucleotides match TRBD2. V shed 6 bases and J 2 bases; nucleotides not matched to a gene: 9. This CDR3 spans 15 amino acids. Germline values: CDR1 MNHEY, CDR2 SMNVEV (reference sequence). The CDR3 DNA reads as TGTGCCAGCAGACCGGGACTAGAGGCCGCCTACGAGCAGTACTTC. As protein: CASRPGLEAAYEQYF.

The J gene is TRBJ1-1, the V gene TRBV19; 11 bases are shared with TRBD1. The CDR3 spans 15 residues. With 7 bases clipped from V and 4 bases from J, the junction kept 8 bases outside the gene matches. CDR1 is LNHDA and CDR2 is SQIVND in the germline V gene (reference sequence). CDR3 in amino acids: CASTIWDRGVTEAFF. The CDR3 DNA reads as TGTGCCAGTACCATATGGGACAGGGGGGTCACTGAAGCTTTCTTT.

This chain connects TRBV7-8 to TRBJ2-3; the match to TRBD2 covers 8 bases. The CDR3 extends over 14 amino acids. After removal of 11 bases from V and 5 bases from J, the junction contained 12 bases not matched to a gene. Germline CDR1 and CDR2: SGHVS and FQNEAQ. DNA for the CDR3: TGTGCCCCCCCAGCGGGAGAACGGCGAGATACGCAGTATTTT. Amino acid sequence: CAPPAGERRDTQYF.

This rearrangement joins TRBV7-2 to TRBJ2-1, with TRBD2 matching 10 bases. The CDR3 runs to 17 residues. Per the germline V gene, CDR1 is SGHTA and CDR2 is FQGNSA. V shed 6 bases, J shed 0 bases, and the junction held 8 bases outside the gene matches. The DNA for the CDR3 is TGTGCCAGCAGTGGGGGGGCTAGCGGGAGCTCCTACAATGAGCAGTTCTTC. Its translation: CASSGGASGSSYNEQFF. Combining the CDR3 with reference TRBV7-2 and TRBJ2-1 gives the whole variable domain GAGVSQSPSNKVTEKGKDVELRCDPISGHTALYWYRQSLGQGLEFLIYFQGNSAPDKSGLPSDRFSAERTGGSVSTLTIQRTQQEDSAVYLCASSGGASGSSYNEQFFGPGTRLTVL.

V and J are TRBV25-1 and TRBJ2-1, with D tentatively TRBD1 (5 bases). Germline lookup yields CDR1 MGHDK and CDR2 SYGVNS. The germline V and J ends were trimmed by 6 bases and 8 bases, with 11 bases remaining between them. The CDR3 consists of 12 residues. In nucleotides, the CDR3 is TGTGCCAGCAGGCGGACATCCCATGAGCAGTTCTTC. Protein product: CASRRTSHEQFF.

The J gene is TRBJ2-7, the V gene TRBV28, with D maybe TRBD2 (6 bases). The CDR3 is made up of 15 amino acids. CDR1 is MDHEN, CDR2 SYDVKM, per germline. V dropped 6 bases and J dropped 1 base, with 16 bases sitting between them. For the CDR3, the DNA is TGTGCCAGCAGGATCGGCACGCGGGGATCCTACGAGCAGTACTTC. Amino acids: CASRIGTRGSYEQYF. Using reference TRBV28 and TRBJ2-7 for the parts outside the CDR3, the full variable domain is DVKVTQSSRYLVKRTGEKVFLECVQDMDHENMFWYRQDPGLGLRLIYFSYDVKMKEKGDIPEGYSVSREKKERFSLILESASTNQTSMYLCASRIGTRGSYEQYFGPGTRLTVT.

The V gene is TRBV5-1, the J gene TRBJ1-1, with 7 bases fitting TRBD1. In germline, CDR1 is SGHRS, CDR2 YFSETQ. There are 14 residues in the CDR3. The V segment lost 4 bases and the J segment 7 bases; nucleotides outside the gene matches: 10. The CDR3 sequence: CASSPGGRGLEAFF. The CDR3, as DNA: TGCGCCAGCAGCCCTGGGGGAAGGGGGCTTGAAGCTTTCTTT.

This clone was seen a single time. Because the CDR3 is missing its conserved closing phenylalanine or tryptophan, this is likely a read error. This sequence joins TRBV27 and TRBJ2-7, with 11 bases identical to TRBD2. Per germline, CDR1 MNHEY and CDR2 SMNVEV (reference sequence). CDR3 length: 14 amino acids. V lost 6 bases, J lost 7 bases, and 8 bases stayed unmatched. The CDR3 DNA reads TGTGCCAGCAGATCGGGACTAGCGGCTGAGGAGCAGTACTCC. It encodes CASRSGLAAEEQYS.

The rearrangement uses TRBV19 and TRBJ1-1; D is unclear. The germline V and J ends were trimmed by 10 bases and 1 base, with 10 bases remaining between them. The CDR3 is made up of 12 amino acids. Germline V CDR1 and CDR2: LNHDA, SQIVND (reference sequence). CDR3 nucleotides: TGTGCCAACGGGGAGAGGAACACTGAAGCTTTCTTT. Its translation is CANGERNTEAFF.

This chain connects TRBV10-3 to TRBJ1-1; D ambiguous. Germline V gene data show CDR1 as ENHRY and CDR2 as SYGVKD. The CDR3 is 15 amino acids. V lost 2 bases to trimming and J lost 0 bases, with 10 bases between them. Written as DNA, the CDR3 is TGTGCCATCAGTGAGGGCCAAGACATGAACACTGAAGCTTTCTTT. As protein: CAISEGQDMNTEAFF.

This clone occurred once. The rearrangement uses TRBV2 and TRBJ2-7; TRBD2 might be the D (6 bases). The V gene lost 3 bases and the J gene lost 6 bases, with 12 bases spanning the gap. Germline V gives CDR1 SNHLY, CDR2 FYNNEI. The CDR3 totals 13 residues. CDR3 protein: CASSDGGGGEQYF. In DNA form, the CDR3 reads TGTGCCAGCAGTGACGGGGGAGGCGGCGAGCAGTACTTC.

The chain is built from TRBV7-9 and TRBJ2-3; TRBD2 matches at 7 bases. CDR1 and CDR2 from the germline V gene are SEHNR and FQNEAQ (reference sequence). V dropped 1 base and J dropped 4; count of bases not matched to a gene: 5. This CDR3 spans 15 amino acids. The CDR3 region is CASSLEAGRPDTQYF. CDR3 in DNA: TGTGCCAGCAGCTTAGAAGCGGGGCGGCCAGATACGCAGTATTTT. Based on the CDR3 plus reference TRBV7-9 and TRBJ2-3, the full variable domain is DTGVSQNPRHKITKRGQNVTFRCDPISEHNRLYWYRQTLGQGPEFLTYFQNEAQLEKSRLLSDRFSAERPKGSFSTLEIQRTEQGDSAMYLCASSLEAGRPDTQYFGPGTRLTVL.

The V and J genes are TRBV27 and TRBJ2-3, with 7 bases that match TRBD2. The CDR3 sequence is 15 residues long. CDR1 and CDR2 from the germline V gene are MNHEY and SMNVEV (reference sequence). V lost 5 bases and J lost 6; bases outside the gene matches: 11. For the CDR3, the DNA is TGTGCCAGCAGTCCCCTGGCGGGGGTAGTGGATACGCAGTATTTT. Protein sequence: CASSPLAGVVDTQYF.

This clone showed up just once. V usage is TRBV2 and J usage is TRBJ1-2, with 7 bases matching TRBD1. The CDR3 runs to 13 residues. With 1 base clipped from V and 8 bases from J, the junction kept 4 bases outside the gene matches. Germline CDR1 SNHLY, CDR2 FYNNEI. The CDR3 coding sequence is TGTGCCAGCAGTGAAGGTCAGGGGGGAGGCTACACCTTC. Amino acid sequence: CASSEGQGGGYTF.

The CDR3 sequence: CASSRGPNPHNEQFF. Here the CDR3 DNA reads TGTGCCAGCAGCCGAGGGCCAAACCCGCACAATGAGCAGTTCTTC. This chain joins TRBV28 and TRBJ2-1; tentatively, D is TRBD2 (5 bases). From germline, CDR1 is MDHEN and CDR2 SYDVKM. This CDR3 contains 15 residues. V was shortened by 6 bases and J by 5 bases, with 17 bases between the two germline ends.

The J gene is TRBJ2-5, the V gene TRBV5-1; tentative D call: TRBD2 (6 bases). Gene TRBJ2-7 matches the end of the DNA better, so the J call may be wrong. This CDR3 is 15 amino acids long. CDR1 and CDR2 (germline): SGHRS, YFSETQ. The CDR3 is CASSPDGGNTYEQYF. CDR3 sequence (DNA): TGCGCCAGCAGCCCGGACGGCGGGAACACCTACGAGCAGTACTTC.

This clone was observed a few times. CDR3 protein: CASSVGRQMNTEAFF. The CDR3 DNA reads as TGTGCCAGCAGCGTAGGTCGCCAGATGAACACTGAAGCTTTCTTT. V is TRBV9 and J is TRBJ1-1; D gene uncertain. Trimming took 0 bases from V and 0 from J, leaving 9 bases between them. Germline-derived CDR1 and CDR2 are SGDLS and YYNGEE. The CDR3 is made up of 15 amino acids.

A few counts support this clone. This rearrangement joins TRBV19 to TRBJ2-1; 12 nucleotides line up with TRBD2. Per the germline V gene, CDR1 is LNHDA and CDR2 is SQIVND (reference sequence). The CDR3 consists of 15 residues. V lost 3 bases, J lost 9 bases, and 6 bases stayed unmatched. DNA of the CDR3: TGTGCCAGTAGTATCGAGACTAGCGGGAGTAGTGAGCAGTTCTTC. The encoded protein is CASSIETSGSSEQFF.

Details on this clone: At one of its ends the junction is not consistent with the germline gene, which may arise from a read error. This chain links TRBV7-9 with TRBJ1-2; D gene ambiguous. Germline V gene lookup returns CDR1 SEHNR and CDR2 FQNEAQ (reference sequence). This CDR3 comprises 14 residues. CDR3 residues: CASSDPGSGYGYPF. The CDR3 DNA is TGTGCCAGCAGCGACCCGGGAAGTGGGTATGGCTACCCCTTC.

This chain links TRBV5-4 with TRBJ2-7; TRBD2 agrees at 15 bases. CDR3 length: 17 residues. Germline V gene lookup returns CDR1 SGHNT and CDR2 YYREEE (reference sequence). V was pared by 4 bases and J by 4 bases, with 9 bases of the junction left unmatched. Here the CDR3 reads CASSPRTSGGAKYEQYF. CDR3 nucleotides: TGTGCCAGCAGCCCGAGGACTAGCGGGGGGGCGAAGTACGAGCAGTACTTC.

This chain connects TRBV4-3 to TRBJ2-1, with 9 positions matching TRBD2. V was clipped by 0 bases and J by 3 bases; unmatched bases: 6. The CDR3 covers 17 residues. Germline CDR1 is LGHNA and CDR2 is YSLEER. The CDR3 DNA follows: TGCGCCAGCAGCCAAGATGGGCTAGCGGGGTTCTACAATGAGCAGTTCTTC. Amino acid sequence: CASSQDGLAGFYNEQFF.

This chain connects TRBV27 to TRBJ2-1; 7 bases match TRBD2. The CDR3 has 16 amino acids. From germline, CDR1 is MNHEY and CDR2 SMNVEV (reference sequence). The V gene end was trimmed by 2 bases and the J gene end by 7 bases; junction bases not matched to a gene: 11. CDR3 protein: CASSLARDGAGNEQFF. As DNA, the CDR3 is TGTGCCAGCAGTTTAGCCCGGGACGGAGCGGGAAATGAGCAGTTCTTC.